This passage covers 21 T cell receptor beta chains from one sample sequenced in a study of CD8+ T cells in alopecia areata. Extraction of RNA preceded its reverse transcription into cDNA, which served as the sequencing template. Profiling relied on immunoSEQ multiplex PCR, and the TCRdb table lists in-frame clones only, not all of them. This repertoire shows 95,000 to 100,000 clones, around 60% found once; its top ten account for about 17%. Sample treatment: oral pan-JAK inhibitor, 5-10 mg twice daily. The material was CD8+ T cells sorted from blood, obtained between weeks 55 and 65, from a patient treated with tofacitinib. The receptor source for this set is a human donor with alopecia areata.

This clone was counted a few times. The V and J genes are TRBV7-9 and TRBJ1-2, with D tentatively TRBD1 (6 bases). V shed 5 bases and J shed 2 bases, with 15 bases lying between them. The length of the CDR3 is 15 residues. Looked up from germline, CDR1 is SEHNR and CDR2 is FQNEAQ (reference sequence). The CDR3 bases are TGTGCCAGCAGCCCCGACCCAGGGGCAAACTATGGCTACACCTTC. Its translation: CASSPDPGANYGYTF. The full variable domain, with the rest looked up from reference TRBV7-9 and TRBJ1-2, is DTGVSQNPRHKITKRGQNVTFRCDPISEHNRLYWYRQTLGQGPEFLTYFQNEAQLEKSRLLSDRFSAERPKGSFSTLEIQRTEQGDSAMYLCASSPDPGANYGYTFGSGTRLTVV.

The J gene is TRBJ1-1, the V gene TRBV7-9, with a possible D match to TRBD1 (5 bases). Germline V gives CDR1 SEHNR, CDR2 FQNEAQ (reference sequence). Trimming took off 6 bases at V and 5 bases at J, with 19 bases between the two ends. The CDR3 runs 15 residues. The CDR3 nucleotides are TGTGCCAGCAGGGGACGAGAAGCCAGGGAGACTGAAGCTTTCTTT. This translates into CASRGREARETEAFF.

V and J are TRBV18 and TRBJ2-1; maybe TRBD1 (6 bases). The CDR3 runs to 15 residues. CDR1 is KGHSH, CDR2 LQKENI, per germline. With 6 bases removed from V and 3 bases from J, the gap between germline ends came to 15 bases. The DNA for the CDR3 is TGTGCCAGCTCCCCAGACAGGAAAATCTACAATGAGCAGTTCTTC. This translates into CASSPDRKIYNEQFF.

The chain recombines TRBV5-1 with TRBJ1-4; possible D gene TRBD1, 5 bases. This CDR3 has 14 residues. The V end lost 0 bases, the J end lost 5 bases, and 8 bases lay between the germline ends. Looked up from germline, CDR1 is SGHRS and CDR2 is YFSETQ. This chain's CDR3 is CASSLASGNEKLFF. CDR3 DNA: TGCGCCAGCAGCTTGGCTTCAGGGAATGAAAAACTGTTTTTT.

This clone appeared a few times. The V call is TRBV5-6, the J call TRBJ1-1; TRBD1 might be the D (5 bases). V gave up 4 bases and J gave up 11 bases, with 9 bases separating them. Per the germline V gene, CDR1 is SGHDT and CDR2 is YYEEEE. The CDR3 is 10 residues long. This CDR3 reads CASSGGTAFF. The CDR3 coding sequence is TGTGCCAGCAGCGGCGGGACGGCTTTCTTT.

The V and J genes are TRBV6-5 and TRBJ2-2; 8 positions agree with TRBD1. This CDR3 has 15 amino acids. Germline CDR1 MNHEY, CDR2 SVGAGI. V dropped 6 bases and J dropped 3; count of bases not matched to a gene: 6. The CDR3 loop reads CASRAGGEDTGELFF. In DNA form, the CDR3 reads TGTGCCAGCAGAGCAGGGGGCGAAGACACCGGGGAGCTGTTTTTT.

The chain recombines TRBV6-5 with TRBJ2-3; 7 bases line up with TRBD1. CDR1 and CDR2 from the germline V gene are MNHEY and SVGAGI. CDR3 length: 15 amino acids. V lost 6 bases and J lost 0; bases outside the gene matches: 6. The CDR3 DNA follows: TGTGCCAGCAGAGACCGGGACAGCAGCACAGATACGCAGTATTTT. Protein product: CASRDRDSSTDTQYF.

Only a few counts were recorded for this clone. This chain links TRBV29-1 with TRBJ2-5, with D possibly being TRBD2 (5 bases). V gave up 0 bases and J gave up 1 base, with 6 bases separating them. Germline V gene data show CDR1 as SQVTM and CDR2 as ANQGSEA. The CDR3 extends over 13 amino acids. The CDR3 region has the DNA TGCAGCGTTGAAGACGGACTCCAAGAGACCCAGTACTTC. Translating it yields CSVEDGLQETQYF. The variable domain in full, completed from reference TRBV29-1 and TRBJ2-5, reads SAVISQKPSRDICQRGTSLTIQCQVDSQVTMMFWYRQQPGQSLTLIATANQGSEATYESGFVIDKFPISRPNLTFSTLTVSNMSPEDSSIYLCSVEDGLQETQYFGPGTRLLVL.

This clone turned up a few times. This rearrangement joins TRBV29-1 to TRBJ1-5; possibly TRBD1 for D (6 bases). Trimming cost V 1 base and J 7 bases, with 11 bases left between them. CDR1 SQVTM and CDR2 ANQGSEA come from the germline V gene. The CDR3 sequence is 13 residues long. The CDR3 DNA follows: TGCAGCGTTGAAGTGGTGACAGGCCAGCCCCAGCATTTT. This translates into CSVEVVTGQPQHF.

This rearrangement joins TRBV9 to TRBJ2-5, with 7 positions matching TRBD2. CDR1 is SGDLS, CDR2 YYNGEE, per germline. This CDR3 region has 15 residues. The V and J ends lost 5 bases and 1 base, in that order; junction bases with no gene match: 8. CDR3 region: CASSASGVSQETQYF. DNA of the CDR3: TGTGCCAGCAGTGCAAGCGGGGTTAGCCAAGAGACCCAGTACTTC.

This clone has a handful of counts. The chain carries TRBV5-6 and TRBJ2-7; D might be TRBD1 (6 bases). This CDR3 has 16 amino acids. Germline V CDR1 and CDR2: SGHDT, YYEEEE. Trimming shortened V by 5 bases and J by 2 bases, and 20 bases separated the two germline ends. The CDR3 spells CASRPTHRETTYEQYF. The CDR3 DNA is TGTGCCAGCAGACCAACCCACAGGGAAACTACCTACGAGCAGTACTTC.

The chain links TRBV2 to TRBJ1-1, with D unresolved. V dropped 7 bases and J dropped 2 bases, with 11 bases sitting between them. CDR1 is SNHLY and CDR2 is FYNNEI in the germline V gene. The CDR3 has 13 amino acids. The CDR3: CASKGWENTEAFF. For the CDR3, the DNA is TGTGCCAGCAAGGGTTGGGAAAACACTGAAGCTTTCTTT.

This clone was counted once. The chain employs TRBV6-6 and TRBJ2-3; unclear D gene. Germline V gene lookup returns CDR1 MNHNY and CDR2 SVGAGI (reference sequence). Deletions cut 6 bases from V and 4 bases from J, with 20 bases between. CDR3 length: 16 residues. The CDR3: CASRTYEARYSDTQYF. In DNA form, the CDR3 reads TGTGCCAGCAGGACCTATGAGGCGCGGTATTCAGATACGCAGTATTTT.

This clone occurred once. The V call is TRBV5-1, the J call TRBJ2-7, with TRBD1 matching 12 bases. The CDR3 extends over 15 amino acids. The V gene end was trimmed by 3 bases and the J gene end by 5 bases; junction bases not matched to a gene: 6. Germline lookup yields CDR1 SGHRS and CDR2 YFSETQ. The CDR3 is CASSSRGQGAHEQYF. For the CDR3, the DNA is TGCGCCAGCAGCTCTCGGGGACAGGGGGCCCACGAGCAGTACTTC. Filled out from reference TRBV5-1 and TRBJ2-7, the complete variable domain reads KAGVTQTPRYLIKTRGQQVTLSCSPISGHRSVSWYQQTPGQGLQFLFEYFSETQRNKGNFPGRFSGRQFSNSRSEMNVSTLELGDSALYLCASSSRGQGAHEQYFGPGTRLTVT.

The rearrangement uses TRBV10-3 and TRBJ1-1; the match to TRBD1 covers 9 bases. CDR1 ENHRY and CDR2 SYGVKD come from the germline V gene. The CDR3 spans 16 residues. Trimming cost V 0 bases and J 1 base; bases outside gene matches: 3. CDR3 sequence: CAISESRTGENTEAFF. The CDR3 coding sequence is TGTGCCATCAGTGAGTCCCGGACAGGGGAGAACACTGAAGCTTTCTTT.

The rearrangement links TRBV29-1 to TRBJ2-7; 8 bases map to TRBD1. The germline CDR1 and CDR2 sequences are SQVTM and ANQGSEA. CDR3 length: 13 residues. Trimming removed 6 bases from V and 2 bases from J; junction bases left unmatched: 6. The CDR3, as DNA: TGCAGCGTCCTGACAGGGGATACCTACGAGCAGTACTTC. It specifies CSVLTGDTYEQYF.

V is TRBV13 and J is TRBJ2-1; the D is unclear. Germline V CDR1 and CDR2: PRHDT, FYEKMQ (reference sequence). The ends were cut back, 8 bases at V and 3 bases at J, with 11 bases in the middle. The CDR3 is made up of 13 amino acids. The CDR3 here is CASGLGNYNEQFF. For the CDR3, the DNA is TGTGCCAGCGGTCTCGGAAACTACAATGAGCAGTTCTTC.

The chain's CDR3 is CASSRRVEGEKLFF. Here the CDR3 DNA reads TGTGCCAGCAGCCGTCGGGTTGAGGGTGAAAAACTGTTTTTT. The chain couples TRBV7-6 to TRBJ1-4; the D is unclear. The ends were cut back, 5 bases at V and 7 bases at J, with 14 bases in the middle. Germline CDR1 SGHVS, CDR2 FNYEAQ. CDR3 length: 14 residues.

This clone was found a few times. The chain has TRBV12-5 and TRBJ1-5, with 9 bases that match TRBD1. Germline V gene sequence: CDR1 LGHNT, CDR2 FRNRAP. The length of the CDR3 is 19 residues. V lost 0 bases to trimming and J lost 2 bases; unmatched junction nucleotides: 11. The CDR3, as DNA: TGTGCTAGTGGTTTGGTACCCCACAGGGGGCGCGGAGGCAATCAGCCCCAGCATTTT. Protein sequence: CASGLVPHRGRGGNQPQHF.

The rearrangement joins TRBV19 to TRBJ2-7, with 8 bases matching TRBD1. V was clipped by 5 bases and J by 0 bases; unmatched bases: 9. The germline V gene encodes CDR1 LNHDA and CDR2 SQIVND (reference sequence). The CDR3 totals 16 residues. The CDR3 loop reads CASSSLDRGSSYEQYF. The CDR3 nucleotides read TGTGCCAGTAGTTCGCTCGACAGGGGAAGCTCCTACGAGCAGTACTTC.

This sequence joins TRBV11-2 and TRBJ1-2; 7 bases fit TRBD1. There are 13 residues in the CDR3. CDR1 and CDR2 (germline): SGHAT, FQNNGV. Trimming cost V 7 bases and J 8 bases; bases outside gene matches: 10. This chain's CDR3 is CASTDRDLSGYTF. The CDR3 nucleotides read TGTGCCAGCACCGACAGGGACCTTAGCGGCTACACCTTC.